The clone carrying this T cell receptor (beta chain) has a single count. Its antigen is currently unknown. After isolation, RNA underwent reverse transcription to generate cDNA as the sequencing template. Sequencing was performed with immunoSEQ multiplex PCR; in TCRdb, only in-frame clones are kept and a portion is missing. The profile shows 150,000 to 200,000 clones, 55% to 75% of them singletons. The data are from a study of CD8+ T cells in alopecia areata. Study-level findings and limits: Lesional tissue from the scalp (especially in alopecia totalis/universalis) showed higher clonality than normal scalp.

V shed 0 bases, J shed 3 bases, and the junction held 1 base outside the gene matches. Per the germline V gene, CDR1 is LGHNA and CDR2 is YNFKEQ. The length of the CDR3 is 16 residues. Treatment indicated: oral pan-JAK inhibitor, 5-10 mg twice daily. This chain connects TRBV4-2 to TRBJ2-3; 12 bases align to TRBD2. The receptor comes from a human donor with alopecia areata. The input for sequencing was CD4+ T cells sorted from blood, taken at week 4, from a patient treated with tofacitinib. CDR3 in DNA: TGTGCCAGCAGCCAAGAGGGACTAGCGGGTACAGATACGCAGTATTTT. Translation gives CASSQEGLAGTDTQYF.